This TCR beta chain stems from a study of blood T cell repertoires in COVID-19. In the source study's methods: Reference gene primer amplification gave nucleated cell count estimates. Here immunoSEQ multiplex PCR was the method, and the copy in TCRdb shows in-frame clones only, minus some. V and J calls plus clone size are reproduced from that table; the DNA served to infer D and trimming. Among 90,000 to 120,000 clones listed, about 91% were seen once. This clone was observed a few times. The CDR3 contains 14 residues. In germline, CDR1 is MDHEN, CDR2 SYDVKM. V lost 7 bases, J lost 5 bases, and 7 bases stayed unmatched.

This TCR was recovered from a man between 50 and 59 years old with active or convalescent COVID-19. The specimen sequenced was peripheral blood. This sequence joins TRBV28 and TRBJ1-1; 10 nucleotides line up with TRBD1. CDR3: CASIVPGQGTEAFF. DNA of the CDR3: TGTGCCAGCATAGTACCGGGACAGGGGACTGAAGCTTTCTTT.